Below, 10 T cell receptor beta chains from the same sample are listed, as sequenced in a study of control samples from healthy donors and cancer patients. Using immunoSEQ multiplex PCR, the repertoire was profiled, and TCRdb retains in-frame clones only, with some absent. Of 350,000 to 450,000 clones in the sample, 90% are singletons; the top ten hold 5.5% to 8%. The sample comprised PBMCs. The receptors were gathered from a man aged 35-49 years with head and neck cancer.

The chain carries TRBV28 and TRBJ1-2, with a possible D match to TRBD1 (6 bases). Trimming took 5 bases from V and 2 from J, leaving 12 bases between them. Germline CDR1 MDHEN, CDR2 SYDVKM. The CDR3 has 14 amino acids. CDR3 nucleotide sequence: TGTGCCAGCAGTACCGGGACATCAAACTATGGCTACACCTTC. Protein sequence: CASSTGTSNYGYTF.

The chain recombines TRBV5-6 with TRBJ1-4; the match to TRBD1 covers 7 bases. Germline V gene sequence: CDR1 SGHDT, CDR2 YYEEEE. This CDR3 has 15 amino acids. After removal of 0 bases from V and 7 bases from J, the junction contained 6 bases not matched to a gene. The CDR3 region has the DNA TGTGCCAGCAGCTTGGGACCGACAGGGATTGAAAAACTGTTTTTT. Protein sequence: CASSLGPTGIEKLFF.

This CDR3 is CASSYSPQSSGNTIYF. In nucleotides, the CDR3 is TGTGCCAGCAGTTACTCTCCGCAAAGCTCTGGAAACACCATATATTTT. The chain recombines TRBV6-5 with TRBJ1-3, with D unresolved. This CDR3 spans 16 amino acids. Trimming cost V 0 bases and J 0 bases, with 9 bases left between them. Per the germline V gene, CDR1 is MNHEY and CDR2 is SVGAGI.

The V gene is TRBV18, the J gene TRBJ2-3, with TRBD2 identical over 11 bases. The junction had 10 bases not matched to a gene; V was cut back by 3 bases and J by 2 bases. CDR3 length: 18 residues. Germline CDR1 reads KGHSH; CDR2 reads LQKENI. The CDR3 DNA reads as TGTGCCAGCTCACCTAGACTAGCGGGGATTTCCATCACAGATACGCAGTATTTT. Protein sequence: CASSPRLAGISITDTQYF.

This clone occurred a few times. The V gene is TRBV5-1, the J gene TRBJ1-1; D remains ambiguous. Between the trimmed V and J ends, which lost 0 bases and 2 bases, there was a span of 11 bases. Germline V gene sequence: CDR1 SGHRS, CDR2 YFSETQ. The CDR3 has 15 residues. DNA for the CDR3: TGCGCCAGCAGCTTGGAAGGTATCTCCAACACTGAAGCTTTCTTT. This sequence encodes CASSLEGISNTEAFF.

The rearrangement links TRBV14 to TRBJ1-4; possibly TRBD1 for D (6 bases). CDR1 is SGHDN and CDR2 is FVKESK in the germline V gene. Trimming shortened V by 0 bases and J by 14 bases, and 13 bases separated the two germline ends. The CDR3 is 13 amino acids. The CDR3 loop reads CASSQDWRQGLFF. The CDR3 DNA follows: TGTGCCAGCAGCCAAGATTGGCGGCAGGGGCTGTTTTTT.

The chain combines TRBV12-5 with TRBJ2-2, with 11 bases fitting TRBD1. Trimming cost V 5 bases and J 5 bases; bases outside gene matches: 4. Germline V gives CDR1 LGHNT, CDR2 FRNRAP. CDR3 length equals 15 residues. DNA for the CDR3: TGTGCTAGTGGTCCTGGGACAGGGGGAACCGGGGAGCTGTTTTTT. Amino acid sequence: CASGPGTGGTGELFF.

The chain links TRBV28 to TRBJ2-1, with TRBD2 matching 7 bases. The CDR3 length is 16 residues. Trimming at V came to 2 bases and at J to 0 bases, leaving 4 bases not matched to a gene. Germline values: CDR1 MDHEN, CDR2 SYDVKM. The CDR3 nucleotides are TGTGCCAGCAGTTTAGGAGGGAGGGCCTCCTACAATGAGCAGTTCTTC. This translates into CASSLGGRASYNEQFF.

This clone was observed once. The chain combines TRBV5-4 with TRBJ2-7, with D possibly matching TRBD1 (6 bases). V was pared by 0 bases and J by 4 bases, with 11 bases between. The CDR3 covers 14 residues. Germline values: CDR1 SGHNT, CDR2 YYREEE (reference sequence). CDR3 nucleotide sequence: TGTGCCAGCAGCTTGGCCGAGACAGGATACGAGCAGTACTTC. Translating it yields CASSLAETGYEQYF.

In the case of this clone: The sample has other DNA sequences that encode this CDR3 too. This chain joins TRBV9 and TRBJ2-2; D gene uncertain. Deletions cut 0 bases from V and 6 bases from J, with 3 bases between. The CDR3 extends over 12 amino acids. Germline V CDR1 and CDR2: SGDLS, YYNGEE. The CDR3 spells CASSVDAGELFF. The DNA of the CDR3 is TGTGCCAGCAGCGTAGATGCCGGGGAGCTGTTTTTT.